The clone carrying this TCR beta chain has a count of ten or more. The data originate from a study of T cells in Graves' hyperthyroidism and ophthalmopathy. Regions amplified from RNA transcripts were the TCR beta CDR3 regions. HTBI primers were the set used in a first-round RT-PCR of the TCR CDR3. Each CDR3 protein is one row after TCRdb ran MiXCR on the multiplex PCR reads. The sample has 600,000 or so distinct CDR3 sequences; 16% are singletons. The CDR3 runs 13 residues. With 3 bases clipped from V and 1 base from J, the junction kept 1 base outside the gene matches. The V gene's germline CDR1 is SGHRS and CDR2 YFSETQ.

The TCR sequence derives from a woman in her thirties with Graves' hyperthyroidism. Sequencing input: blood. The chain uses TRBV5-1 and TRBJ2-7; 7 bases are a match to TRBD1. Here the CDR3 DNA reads TGCGCCAGCAGCTGGGACAGATCCTACGAGCAGTACTTC. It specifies CASSWDRSYEQYF.